This T cell receptor (beta chain) appears in the sequencing data of a study of human T cells and chemical hapten exposure. In the study overall: Alopecia areata, totalis or universalis affected patients, mainly female.

Germline CDR1 MGHRA, CDR2 YSYEKL. V dropped 0 bases and J dropped 0 bases, with 15 bases sitting between them. The CDR3 sequence is 17 residues long. This clonotype has more than one count but fewer than ten. Regarding time point: patch test 2, 6 weeks after DPC sensitization. Treatment: therapeutic diphenylcyclopropenone sensitization with weekly scalp DPC. TCRdb re-called the RACE reads with MiXCR, one entry per CDR3 protein. The sample contains about 55,000 distinct CDR3 sequences, more than 9% of which appear only once. V is TRBV4-1 and J is TRBJ2-7; D is unclear. This material consisted of whole blood, taken in connection with sensitization to the hapten diphenylcyclopropenone (DPC). The TCR originated in a woman aged 50 to 60 with alopecia areata. Some clones in this sample may be carry-over from other donors' samples. The CDR3 loop reads CASSQENHPRSSYEQYF. CDR3 in DNA: TGCGCCAGCAGCCAAGAAAATCACCCCCGCAGCTCCTACGAGCAGTACTTC.